Following are 21 T cell receptor beta chains from one sample sequenced in a study of blood T cell repertoires in COVID-19. TCRdb keeps only in-frame clones here, not all; method: immunoSEQ multiplex PCR. Of fewer than 350,000 clones in the sample, approximately 87% were seen once. Sequencing was performed on peripheral blood. The source is a woman younger than 45 with COVID-19, enrolled during active disease.

V and J are TRBV29-1 and TRBJ1-4; the D is unclear. The V gene lost 4 bases and the J gene lost 0 bases, with 9 bases spanning the gap. This CDR3 region has 14 residues. In germline, CDR1 is SQVTM, CDR2 ANQGSEA. CDR3 in DNA: TGCAGCGTTGCGGGATTAGCAACTAATGAAAAACTGTTTTTT. Its translation: CSVAGLATNEKLFF. The full variable domain, in which reference TRBV29-1 and TRBJ1-4 provide the parts outside the CDR3, is SAVISQKPSRDICQRGTSLTIQCQVDSQVTMMFWYRQQPGQSLTLIATANQGSEATYESGFVIDKFPISRPNLTFSTLTVSNMSPEDSSIYLCSVAGLATNEKLFFGSGTQLSVL.

The gene calls are TRBV9 and TRBJ1-1, with TRBD1 identical over 11 bases. The ends lost 4 bases at V and 5 bases at J; junction bases unmatched: 10. The germline gives CDR1 SGDLS, CDR2 YYNGEE. CDR3 size: 16 residues. The CDR3 is CASSPGVGTGGTEAFF. In nucleotides, the CDR3 is TGTGCCAGCAGCCCTGGTGTCGGGACAGGGGGGACTGAAGCTTTCTTT.

This chain links TRBV7-9 with TRBJ2-7; TRBD1 might be the D (6 bases). CDR3 length equals 14 residues. Germline V gene lookup returns CDR1 SEHNR and CDR2 FQNEAQ (reference sequence). Trimming took 1 base from V and 7 from J, leaving 14 bases between them. The DNA for the CDR3 is TGTGCCAGCAGCTTAGGTGGGGGCCGGCGGGAGCAGTACTTC. Translation: CASSLGGGRREQYF.

The chain has TRBV6-5 and TRBJ2-3, with a possible D match to TRBD1 (7 bases). This CDR3 has 14 residues. Trimming pared 6 bases from V and 6 bases from J, leaving 16 bases between. Germline loops: CDR1 MNHEY, CDR2 SVGAGI. CDR3 region: CASRQGGAGDTQYF. The CDR3 nucleotides are TGTGCCAGCAGGCAAGGGGGCGCGGGGGATACGCAGTATTTT.

This clone was observed once. V usage is TRBV6-5 and J usage is TRBJ2-7, with D possibly being TRBD2 (5 bases). This CDR3 spans 14 amino acids. Per germline, CDR1 MNHEY and CDR2 SVGAGI. V gave up 0 bases and J gave up 5 bases, with 11 bases separating them. CDR3 in DNA: TGTGCCAGCAGTTACTCGAGCGGATTTAACGAGCAGTACTTC. It codes for CASSYSSGFNEQYF.

This chain uses TRBV30 with TRBJ1-6; TRBD1 matches at 8 bases. The V gene end was trimmed by 2 bases and the J gene end by 9 bases; junction bases not matched to a gene: 6. Germline CDR1 is GTSNPN and CDR2 is SVGIG (reference sequence). The CDR3 consists of 14 residues. The CDR3 loop is CAWSLDREVSPLHF. The DNA of the CDR3 is TGTGCCTGGAGTTTGGACAGGGAGGTTTCACCCCTCCACTTT.

V and J are TRBV9 and TRBJ2-7; 7 nucleotides align to TRBD2. The CDR3 sequence is 14 residues long. CDR1 is SGDLS, CDR2 YYNGEE, per germline. V lost 3 bases to trimming and J lost 0 bases; unmatched junction nucleotides: 3. The CDR3 DNA is TGTGCCAGCAGCGCGAGCGGGGCCTCCTACGAGCAGTACTTC. It encodes CASSASGASYEQYF.

The rearrangement joins TRBV27 to TRBJ2-3, with 15 bases matching TRBD2. The CDR3 consists of 17 residues. The trim removed 8 bases at V and 4 bases at J, leaving 10 bases unmatched. From germline, CDR1 is MNHEY and CDR2 SMNVEV (reference sequence). The CDR3: CASSSTGLAGGADTQYF. CDR3 nucleotides: TGTGCCAGCTCCAGTACGGGACTAGCGGGGGGAGCAGATACGCAGTATTTT.

This clone was seen once. The chain links TRBV9 to TRBJ2-3; TRBD2 aligns across 10 bases. With 3 bases clipped from V and 6 bases from J, the junction kept 13 bases outside the gene matches. Germline V CDR1 and CDR2: SGDLS, YYNGEE. This CDR3 contains 17 residues. In nucleotides, the CDR3 is TGTGCCAGCAGCGCGAAAAGCGGGGGGGCCCAGGCGGATACGCAGTATTTT. Amino acid sequence: CASSAKSGGAQADTQYF.

V is TRBV9 and J is TRBJ2-3; D remains ambiguous. Germline V CDR1 and CDR2: SGDLS, YYNGEE. The CDR3 spans 13 residues. V shed 0 bases and J shed 5 bases, with 7 bases lying between them. CDR3 bases: TGTGCCAGCAGCGTAGTAGATATAGATACGCAGTATTTT. This encodes CASSVVDIDTQYF.

With respect to this clone: In the same sample, other DNA sequences code for this CDR3. The chain links TRBV18 to TRBJ1-5; possibly TRBD1 for D (5 bases). Germline V gene data show CDR1 as KGHSH and CDR2 as LQKENI. Trimming shortened V by 2 bases and J by 2 bases, and 7 bases separated the two germline ends. The CDR3 spans 14 residues. The CDR3 region is CASSPGAGNQPQHF. The CDR3 region has the DNA TGTGCCAGCTCACCAGGGGCTGGCAATCAGCCCCAGCATTTT. The full variable domain, rest sourced from reference TRBV18 and TRBJ1-5, is NAGVMQNPRHLVRRRGQEARLRCSPMKGHSHVYWYRQLPEEGLKFMVYLQKENIIDESGMPKERFSAEFPKEGPSILRIQQVVRGDSAAYFCASSPGAGNQPQHFGDGTRLSIL.

This chain uses TRBV6-5 with TRBJ2-7, with 9 positions matching TRBD1. Germline V gene sequence: CDR1 MNHEY, CDR2 SVGAGI. CDR3 length equals 15 residues. V was clipped by 0 bases and J by 4 bases; unmatched bases: 4. As DNA, the CDR3 is TGTGCCAGCAGTTACTCGACAGGGGGTATATACGAGCAGTACTTC. Its translation is CASSYSTGGIYEQYF.

In regard to this clone: The junction differs from germline at one of its ends, possibly a read error. The chain employs TRBV14 and TRBJ1-2; TRBD1 matches at 9 bases. CDR1 is SGHDN, CDR2 FVKESK, per germline. The CDR3 loop spans 18 amino acids. CDR3 nucleotides: TGTGCCAGCAGTCAAGTCCATCGGGGACAGGGAGCTAACTATGGCTACACCTTC. Translation: CASSQVHRGQGANYGYTF.

The chain recombines TRBV27 with TRBJ2-3; 8 bases line up with TRBD2. CDR3 size: 14 residues. Germline V lookup: CDR1 MNHEY, CDR2 SMNVEV (reference sequence). V lost 2 bases, J lost 4 bases, and 2 bases stayed unmatched. The CDR3 nucleotides read TGTGCCAGCAGTTTAACGGGGGGGGCAGATACGCAGTATTTT. Its protein product is CASSLTGGADTQYF.

V gene TRBV7-6 combines with J gene TRBJ1-3, with 7 bases matching TRBD1. Germline CDR1 and CDR2: SGHVS and FNYEAQ. The CDR3 loop spans 19 amino acids. V dropped 5 bases and J dropped 2; count of bases not matched to a gene: 18. The CDR3 loop reads CASSLTTFETGLAGNTIYF. The CDR3 bases are TGTGCCAGCAGCCTTACCACCTTCGAGACAGGGCTGGCTGGAAACACCATATATTTT. The full variable domain, in which reference TRBV7-6 and TRBJ1-3 provide the parts outside the CDR3, is GAGVSQSPRYKVTKRGQDVALRCDPISGHVSLYWYRQALGQGPEFLTYFNYEAQQDKSGLPNDRFSAERPEGSISTLTIQRTEQRDSAMYRCASSLTTFETGLAGNTIYFGEGSWLTVV.

CDR3: CASTFQGRVLEAFF. CDR3 bases: TGCGCCAGCACTTTCCAAGGGAGGGTTCTGGAAGCTTTCTTT. This chain links TRBV5-1 with TRBJ1-1, with D unclear. Germline CDR1 reads SGHRS; CDR2 reads YFSETQ. The CDR3 has 14 amino acids. V shed 6 bases and J shed 8 bases, with 20 bases lying between them.

This clone came up once. V gene TRBV5-1 combines with J gene TRBJ2-1; 9 bases match TRBD2. Per the germline V gene, CDR1 is SGHRS and CDR2 is YFSETQ. The J segment lost 6 bases and the V segment lost 0 bases, leaving 7 bases of the junction unmatched. The CDR3 spans 16 residues. The chain's CDR3 is CASSLALLAGANEQFF. CDR3 coding DNA: TGCGCCAGCAGCTTGGCGTTACTAGCGGGTGCCAATGAGCAGTTCTTC.

The chain combines TRBV19 with TRBJ2-3, with a weak D call TRBD2 (6 bases). The germline V gene has CDR1 LNHDA and CDR2 SQIVND (reference sequence). Trimming removed 5 bases from V and 5 bases from J, with 17 bases in between. The CDR3 runs to 15 residues. The CDR3 sequence is CASSPEGEDGDTQYF. CDR3 coding DNA: TGTGCCAGTAGTCCGGAAGGGGAGGACGGAGATACGCAGTATTTT.

The chain combines TRBV7-9 with TRBJ1-1, with 9 bases identical to TRBD1. The CDR3 runs to 16 residues. V lost 5 bases to trimming and J lost 5 bases; unmatched junction nucleotides: 12. Germline CDR1 reads SEHNR; CDR2 reads FQNEAQ (reference sequence). For the CDR3, the DNA is TGTGCCAGCAGCCTTAAGGTTACAGGGGGCAAGACTGAAGCTTTCTTT. The encoded protein is CASSLKVTGGKTEAFF.

This clone was seen a handful of times. This sequence joins TRBV19 and TRBJ2-3, with 7 bases aligning to TRBD1. CDR1 and CDR2 from the germline V gene are LNHDA and SQIVND (reference sequence). V shed 9 bases, J shed 4 bases, and the junction held 7 bases outside the gene matches. The CDR3 has 13 amino acids. CDR3 protein: CASNQGVADTQYF. In DNA, the CDR3 is TGTGCCAGCAACCAGGGGGTGGCAGATACGCAGTATTTT.

The chain uses TRBV25-1 and TRBJ1-2, with D perhaps matching TRBD1 (5 bases). Per germline, CDR1 MGHDK and CDR2 SYGVNS. The CDR3 length is 13 residues. The V gene lost 4 bases and the J gene lost 8 bases, with 14 bases spanning the gap. CDR3 sequence reads: CASSGLGLGGYTF. The CDR3 nucleotides are TGTGCCAGCAGTGGTCTGGGGCTCGGGGGCTACACCTTC.